This TCR beta chain emerged from a study of radiotherapy plus CTLA-4 blockade in lung cancer. Whole-study findings and limits: Radiotherapy with ipilimumab was followed by blood expansion of tumor-derived clones.

CTLA-4 blockade with ipilimumab, together with focal radiation, was given to patients with chemo-refractory metastatic non-small-cell lung cancer. Measured with immunoSEQ multiplex PCR; TCRdb has only the in-frame clones, and not every one. The table lists approximately 57,000 clones, roughly 79% of them singletons, with about 6.1% in the top ten. Note on this clone: Its target is not known.

The CDR3 has 15 residues. V was shortened by 7 bases and J by 0 bases, with 12 bases between the two germline ends. The germline V gene encodes CDR1 MNHNS and CDR2 SASEGT. The TCR originated in a human donor with non-small cell lung cancer whose response to radiotherapy plus ipilimumab could not be evaluated. The sequenced sample was peripheral blood, obtained from a patient treated with radiotherapy plus ipilimumab. The chain carries TRBV6-1 and TRBJ1-4, with unresolved D. In nucleotides, the CDR3 is TGTGCCAGCACCCGCGGGTGGGCAACTAATGAAAAACTGTTTTTT. It encodes CASTRGWATNEKLFF.